A selection of T cell receptor beta chains follows, all from one sample in a study of CD8 T cells in Susac syndrome. TCRdb reprocessed the immunoSEQ multiplex PCR reads with MiXCR, giving one entry per CDR3 protein. The table includes about 400,000 distinct CDR3 sequences, more than 70% detected once. Sequencing used CD8+ T cells from PBMCs. The receptors stem from a human donor with multiple sclerosis. CDR3s include the opening cysteine and the closing phenylalanine or tryptophan. Each record gives: CDR3 DNA, CDR3 protein, D gene, J gene, clone size, V gene. The D gene is left open where the match is weak. For some rows the clone size is stated as once, few or many, or as a class when expanded; others skip it.

cdr3_nt: TGTGCCAGCAGCTTGGTAGCGGGAGGGCCCTCGAGGACAGATACGCAGTATTTT
cdr3_aa: CASSLVAGGPSRTDTQYF
d_call: TRBD2
j_call: TRBJ2-3
clone_size: few
v_call: TRBV5-6

cdr3_nt: TGTGCCAGCAGACCCGGGGGTGTCCCCCACGAGCAGTACTTC
cdr3_aa: CASRPGGVPHEQYF
d_call: -
j_call: TRBJ2-7
clone_size: -
v_call: TRBV6-5

cdr3_nt: TGCAGTGCACCAGGACTAGCGGGGGCCGTCTTCACAGATACGCAGTATTTT
cdr3_aa: CSAPGLAGAVFTDTQYF
d_call: TRBD2
j_call: TRBJ2-3
clone_size: -
v_call: TRBV20-1

cdr3_nt: TGTGCCAGCAGTTTGTCAGTGAATGAGCAGTTCTTC
cdr3_aa: CASSLSVNEQFF
d_call: -
j_call: TRBJ2-1
clone_size: -
v_call: TRBV12-3/TRBV12-4

cdr3_nt: TGTGCCAGCGGGCAGGGACCAACCTACGAGCAGTACTTC
cdr3_aa: CASGQGPTYEQYF
d_call: -
j_call: TRBJ2-7
clone_size: once
v_call: TRBV27

cdr3_nt: TGTGCCTGTGGGGAGAATGAGCAGTTCTTC
cdr3_aa: CACGENEQFF
d_call: -
j_call: TRBJ2-1
clone_size: -
v_call: TRBV30

cdr3_nt: TGTGCCGCAGAGACACCACCGTTTCAGCCCCAGCATTTT
cdr3_aa: CAAETPPFQPQHF
d_call: -
j_call: TRBJ1-5
clone_size: once
v_call: TRBV30

cdr3_nt: TGTGCCAGCAGGGGATTCGGTACCTACGAGCAGTACTTC
cdr3_aa: CASRGFGTYEQYF
d_call: -
j_call: TRBJ2-7
clone_size: once
v_call: TRBV2

cdr3_nt: TGTGCCAGCAGCCCCAGCGCGGGAGCGGGGGAGACCCAGTACTTC
cdr3_aa: CASSPSAGAGETQYF
d_call: TRBD2
j_call: TRBJ2-5
clone_size: -
v_call: TRBV12-3/TRBV12-4

cdr3_nt: TGTGCCAGCAGTGAAGGCCCGGGACTCTTCAATCAGCCCCAGCATTTT
cdr3_aa: CASSEGPGLFNQPQHF
d_call: -
j_call: TRBJ1-5
clone_size: -
v_call: TRBV6-1

cdr3_nt: TGTGCCAGCAGCCAGGCCTTCGACTGGAACTCTGGGGCCAACGTCCTGACTTTC
cdr3_aa: CASSQAFDWNSGANVLTF
d_call: -
j_call: TRBJ2-6
clone_size: -
v_call: TRBV3-1

cdr3_nt: TGTGCCAGCGGGGTCGGGACAGGGGATCAGCCCCAGCATTTT
cdr3_aa: CASGVGTGDQPQHF
d_call: TRBD1
j_call: TRBJ1-5
clone_size: -
v_call: TRBV27

cdr3_nt: TGTGCCACTTCTAAGGGGGCCATGGGCTACGAGCAGTACTTC
cdr3_aa: CATSKGAMGYEQYF
d_call: TRBD1
j_call: TRBJ2-7
clone_size: -
v_call: TRBV7-9

cdr3_nt: TGTGCCAGCAGCTTATCCCAAGGCAATGAGCAGTTCTTC
cdr3_aa: CASSLSQGNEQFF
d_call: -
j_call: TRBJ2-1
clone_size: -
v_call: TRBV7-9

cdr3_nt: TGTGCCAGCAGCTTAGATAGACAGAACAATGAGCAGTTCTTC
cdr3_aa: CASSLDRQNNEQFF
d_call: -
j_call: TRBJ2-1
clone_size: -
v_call: TRBV7-9

cdr3_nt: TGCGCCAGCAGCCAAGGACTAGCGTCTCTCCTAGATACGCAGTATTTT
cdr3_aa: CASSQGLASLLDTQYF
d_call: TRBD2
j_call: TRBJ2-3
clone_size: -
v_call: TRBV4-1

cdr3_nt: TGTGCCAGCAGTAGTCCAGGGGGCATGGGCAATCAGCCCCAGCATTTT
cdr3_aa: CASSSPGGMGNQPQHF
d_call: TRBD1
j_call: TRBJ1-5
clone_size: few
v_call: TRBV28

cdr3_nt: TGTGCCAGCAGTGAAAAGCGGAGCCCGGTGACGGGGGGCTACACCTTC
cdr3_aa: CASSEKRSPVTGGYTF
d_call: -
j_call: TRBJ1-2
clone_size: few
v_call: TRBV6-4

cdr3_nt: TGTGCCAGCAGCTTGTATCTAGAGGGGAGAGTACAGCCCCAGCATTTT
cdr3_aa: CASSLYLEGRVQPQHF
d_call: -
j_call: TRBJ1-5
clone_size: -
v_call: TRBV5-6

cdr3_nt: TGTGCCACCAGCGGAGAGGCAGGGGGCGGCTACAATGAGCAGTTCTTC
cdr3_aa: CATSGEAGGGYNEQFF
d_call: TRBD1
j_call: TRBJ2-1
clone_size: -
v_call: TRBV15

cdr3_nt: TGCAGCGTTGAAGAATTTGAAGAGGAGAGAGGTTACACAGATACGCAGTATTTT
cdr3_aa: CSVEEFEEERGYTDTQYF
d_call: -
j_call: TRBJ2-3
clone_size: -
v_call: TRBV29-1

cdr3_nt: TGTGCCAGCTCAGACAACGAGGGAGCGGGATCATTGTACGAGCAGTACTTC
cdr3_aa: CASSDNEGAGSLYEQYF
d_call: TRBD2
j_call: TRBJ2-7
clone_size: -
v_call: TRBV18